This T cell receptor beta chain is drawn from a study of blood T cell repertoires in COVID-19. V gave up 0 bases and J gave up 10 bases, with 18 bases separating them. CDR3 size: 15 residues. In germline, CDR1 is SNHLY, CDR2 FYNNEI. Authors' methods: Quantification of nucleated cells was approximated via reference gene primer amplification. Sequencing was performed with immunoSEQ multiplex PCR; in TCRdb, only in-frame clones are kept and a portion is missing. Clonal size and the V and J genes are those of that table, whereas D and trimming came from the DNA. The sample has 350,000 to 450,000 clones; more than 80% are singletons.

This chain joins TRBV2 and TRBJ1-1; the D gene is possibly TRBD1 (5 bases). Sequences were obtained from PBMCs or T cells enriched from blood (not recorded which). The receptor comes from a man aged 25-40 years who had recovered from COVID-19. The CDR3 coding sequence is TGTGCCAGCAGTGAAGCGGGCGCTTGGGGGGTGGCAGCTTTCTTT. Translation: CASSEAGAWGVAAFF.